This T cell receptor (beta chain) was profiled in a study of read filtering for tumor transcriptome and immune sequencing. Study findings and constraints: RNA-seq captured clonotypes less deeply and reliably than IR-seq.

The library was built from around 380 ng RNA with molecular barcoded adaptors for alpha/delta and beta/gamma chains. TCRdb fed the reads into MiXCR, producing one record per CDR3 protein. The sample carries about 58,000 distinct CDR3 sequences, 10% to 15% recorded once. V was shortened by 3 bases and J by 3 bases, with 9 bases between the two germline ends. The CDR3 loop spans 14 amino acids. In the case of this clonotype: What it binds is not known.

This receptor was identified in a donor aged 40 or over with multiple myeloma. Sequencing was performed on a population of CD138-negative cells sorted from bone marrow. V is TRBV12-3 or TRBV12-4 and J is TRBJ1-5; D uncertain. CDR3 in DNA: TGTGCCAGCAGTTTTGGGCAGGTCAATCAGCCCCAGCATTTT. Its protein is CASSFGQVNQPQHF.